The rows below give T cell receptor beta chains drawn from one sample of a study of sequential checkpoint blockade in melanoma. Assay used: immunoSEQ multiplex PCR; TCRdb lists only in-frame clones, some missing. The profile shows 3,500 to 5,000 clones, about three fifths of them singletons. Specimen: CD8+ T cells sorted from blood (inferred from file names), collected from a patient given nivolumab and ipilimumab in sequence. The receptors were gathered from a human donor with melanoma. Both conserved end residues are trimmed from each CDR3. A clone size is listed for some rows: how often the clone was seen (once, few, many), or a class if it is expanded.

j_call v_call clone_size cdr3_aa
TRBJ1-4 TRBV5-5 few ASSSDRGANEKLF
TRBJ2-7 TRBV9 - ASSVASGGYEQY
TRBJ2-1 TRBV29-1 - SVPILAGADEQF
TRBJ2-1 TRBV29-1 - SVESMSSYNEQF
TRBJ2-3 TRBV28 - ASSFLAGTDTQY
TRBJ2-3 TRBV11-2 once ASSFRRTSGRTDTQY
TRBJ2-3 TRBV28 few ASSPPRGGDTDTQY
TRBJ2-7 TRBV28 - ASSLTGGEQY
TRBJ2-5 TRBV13 - ASSSGQGGEQY
TRBJ2-1 TRBV30 few AWSVSAGGPDEQF
TRBJ1-1 TRBV30 few AWSDSREEAF
TRBJ1-3 TRBV19 - ASSRPTVSSGNTIY
TRBJ2-7 TRBV28 - ASSLSFGGASSYEQY
TRBJ2-1 TRBV29-1 - SAQLAGERMGEQF
TRBJ2-2 TRBV28 medium-sized ASSLWRDNTGELF
TRBJ2-3 TRBV7-2 - ASSLQAGVPGTDTQY
TRBJ1-2 TRBV4-3 - ASSQDRGQGYT
TRBJ2-6 TRBV1 - TSSLKSRANVLT
TRBJ2-7 TRBV11-2 - ASSLGSSPKEQY
TRBJ1-5 TRBV5-4 few ASSQMTGEGSNQPQH
TRBJ2-3 TRBV19 few ASRQATGSTDTQY
TRBJ2-7 TRBV20-1 - SATSGYEQY
TRBJ2-7 TRBV4-3 few ASSPSGSGAYEQY
TRBJ1-1 TRBV4-1 - ASSQKEGPNTEAF
- TRBV5-4 - ASSLDPGTRDYEQY
TRBJ2-7 TRBV15 once ASGAEFQYEQY
TRBJ2-3 TRBV29-1 - SVDREADTQY
TRBJ2-7 TRBV7-9 few ASSLGSSPKEQY